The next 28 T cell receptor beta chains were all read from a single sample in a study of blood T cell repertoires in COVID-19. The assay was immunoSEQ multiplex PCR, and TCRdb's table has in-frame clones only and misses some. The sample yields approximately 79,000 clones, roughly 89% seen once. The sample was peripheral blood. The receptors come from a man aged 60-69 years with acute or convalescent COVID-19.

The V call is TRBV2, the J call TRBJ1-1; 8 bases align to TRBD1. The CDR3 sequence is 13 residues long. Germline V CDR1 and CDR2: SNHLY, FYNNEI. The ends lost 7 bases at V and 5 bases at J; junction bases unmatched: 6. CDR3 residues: CASKTTGGTEAFF. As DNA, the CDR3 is TGTGCCAGCAAAACCACAGGGGGGACTGAAGCTTTCTTT.

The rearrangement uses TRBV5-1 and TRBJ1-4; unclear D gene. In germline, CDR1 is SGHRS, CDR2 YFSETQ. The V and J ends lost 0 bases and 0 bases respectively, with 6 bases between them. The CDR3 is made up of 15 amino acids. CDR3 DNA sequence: TGCGCCAGCAGCTTGGGCCAGGCAACTAATGAAAAACTGTTTTTT. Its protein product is CASSLGQATNEKLFF.

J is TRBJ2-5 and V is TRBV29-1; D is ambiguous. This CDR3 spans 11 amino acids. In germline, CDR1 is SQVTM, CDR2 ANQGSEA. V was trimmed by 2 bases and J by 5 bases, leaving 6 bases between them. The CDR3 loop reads CSVEFGETQYF. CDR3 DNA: TGCAGCGTTGAATTCGGTGAGACCCAGTACTTC.

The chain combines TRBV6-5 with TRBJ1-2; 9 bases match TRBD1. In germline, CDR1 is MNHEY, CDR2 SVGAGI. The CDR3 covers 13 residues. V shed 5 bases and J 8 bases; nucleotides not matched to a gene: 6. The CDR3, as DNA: TGTGCCAGCAGTACAGGGGGCGCGTTGGGCTACACCTTC. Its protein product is CASSTGGALGYTF.

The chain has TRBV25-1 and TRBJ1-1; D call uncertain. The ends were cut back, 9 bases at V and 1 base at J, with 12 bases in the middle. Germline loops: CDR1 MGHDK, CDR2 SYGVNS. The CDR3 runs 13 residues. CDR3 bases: TGTGCCAGTCAAATCGGTCAGAACACTGAAGCTTTCTTT. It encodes CASQIGQNTEAFF.

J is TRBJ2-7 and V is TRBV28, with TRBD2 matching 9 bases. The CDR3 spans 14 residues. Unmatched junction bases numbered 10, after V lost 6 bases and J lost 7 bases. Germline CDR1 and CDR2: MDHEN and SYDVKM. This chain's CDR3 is CASRSAGGPGEQYF. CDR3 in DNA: TGTGCCAGCAGATCCGCGGGAGGGCCGGGGGAGCAGTACTTC.

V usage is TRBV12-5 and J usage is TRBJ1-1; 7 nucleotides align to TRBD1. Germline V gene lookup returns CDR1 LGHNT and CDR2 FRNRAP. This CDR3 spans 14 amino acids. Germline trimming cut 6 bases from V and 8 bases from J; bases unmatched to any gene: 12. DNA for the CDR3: TGTGCTAGTGGCCCGGGACAGCTTGATGTGGAAGCTTTCTTT. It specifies CASGPGQLDVEAFF. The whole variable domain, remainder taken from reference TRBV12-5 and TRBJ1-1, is DARVTQTPRHKVTEMGQEVTMRCQPILGHNTVFWYRQTMMQGLELLAYFRNRAPLDDSGMPKDRFSAEMPDATLATLKIQPSEPRDSAVYFCASGPGQLDVEAFFGQGTRLTVV.

CDR3 amino acids: CASSRDRDYGYTF. The CDR3 bases are TGTGCCAGCAGCAGGGACAGGGACTATGGCTACACCTTC. The chain has TRBV27 and TRBJ1-2, with TRBD1 identical over 9 bases. Germline trimming cut 6 bases from V and 3 bases from J; bases unmatched to any gene: 2. The CDR3 is 13 amino acids. Germline loops: CDR1 MNHEY, CDR2 SMNVEV (reference sequence).

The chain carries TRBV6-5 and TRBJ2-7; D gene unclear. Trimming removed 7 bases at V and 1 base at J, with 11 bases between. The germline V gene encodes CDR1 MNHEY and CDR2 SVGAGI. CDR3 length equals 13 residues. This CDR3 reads CASTYSMSYEQYF. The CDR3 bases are TGTGCCAGCACCTATTCGATGTCCTACGAGCAGTACTTC.

CDR3 residues: CASSLGAAGTQYF. CDR3 nucleotide sequence: TGTGCCAGCAGCTTGGGGGCCGCGGGGACCCAGTACTTC. The rearrangement joins TRBV5-6 to TRBJ2-5, with a tentative D call TRBD2 (5 bases). CDR3 length: 13 residues. V shed 0 bases and J shed 7 bases, with 10 bases lying between them. Germline V gene sequence: CDR1 SGHDT, CDR2 YYEEEE.

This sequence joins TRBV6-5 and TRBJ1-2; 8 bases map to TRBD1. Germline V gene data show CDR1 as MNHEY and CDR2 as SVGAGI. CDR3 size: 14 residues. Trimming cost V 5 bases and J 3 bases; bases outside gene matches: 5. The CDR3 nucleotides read TGTGCCAGCAGTCAGGGGGCCCTGGACTATGGCTACACCTTC. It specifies CASSQGALDYGYTF.

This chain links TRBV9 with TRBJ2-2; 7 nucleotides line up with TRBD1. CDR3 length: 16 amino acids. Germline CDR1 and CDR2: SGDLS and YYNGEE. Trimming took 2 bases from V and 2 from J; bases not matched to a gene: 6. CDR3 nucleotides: TGTGCCAGCAGCGTGGGGACAGCGACTAACACCGGGGAGCTGTTTTTT. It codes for CASSVGTATNTGELFF.

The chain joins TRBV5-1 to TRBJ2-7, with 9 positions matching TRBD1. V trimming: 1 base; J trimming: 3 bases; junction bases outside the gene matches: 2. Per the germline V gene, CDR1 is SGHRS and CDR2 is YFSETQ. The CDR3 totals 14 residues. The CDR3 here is CASSLTGGNYEQYF. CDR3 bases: TGCGCCAGCAGCTTGACAGGGGGCAACTACGAGCAGTACTTC.

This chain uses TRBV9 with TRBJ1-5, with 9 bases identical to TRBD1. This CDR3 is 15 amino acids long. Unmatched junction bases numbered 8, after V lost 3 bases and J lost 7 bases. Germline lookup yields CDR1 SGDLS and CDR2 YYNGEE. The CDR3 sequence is CASSGGTGNLQPQHF. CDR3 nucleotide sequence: TGTGCCAGCAGCGGAGGGACAGGGAATCTACAGCCCCAGCATTTT.

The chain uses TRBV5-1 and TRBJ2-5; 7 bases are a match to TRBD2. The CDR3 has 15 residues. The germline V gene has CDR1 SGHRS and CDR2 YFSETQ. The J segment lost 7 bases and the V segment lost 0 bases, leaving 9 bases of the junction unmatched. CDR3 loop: CASSLASSGDGTQYF. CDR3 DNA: TGCGCCAGCAGCTTGGCGTCTAGCGGAGACGGGACCCAGTACTTC.

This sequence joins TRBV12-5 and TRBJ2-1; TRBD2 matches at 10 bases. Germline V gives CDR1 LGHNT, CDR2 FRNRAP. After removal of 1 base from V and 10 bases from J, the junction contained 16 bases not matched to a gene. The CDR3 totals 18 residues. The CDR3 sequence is CASGLALSGLALSVEQFF. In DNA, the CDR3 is TGTGCTAGTGGTTTGGCCCTGTCGGGACTAGCGCTTTCCGTAGAGCAGTTCTTC.

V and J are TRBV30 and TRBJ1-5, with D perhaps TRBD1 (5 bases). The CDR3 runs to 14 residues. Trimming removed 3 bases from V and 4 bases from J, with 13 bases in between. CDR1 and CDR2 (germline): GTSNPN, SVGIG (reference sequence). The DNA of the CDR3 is TGTGCCTGGAGACCTGGGGCAGGGAATCAGCCCCAGCATTTT. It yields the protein CAWRPGAGNQPQHF.

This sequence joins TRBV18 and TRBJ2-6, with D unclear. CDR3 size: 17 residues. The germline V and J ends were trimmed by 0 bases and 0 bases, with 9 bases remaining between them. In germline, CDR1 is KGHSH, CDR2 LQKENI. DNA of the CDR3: TGTGCCAGCTCACCACCCCCCACTTACTCTGGGGCCAACGTCCTGACTTTC. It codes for CASSPPPTYSGANVLTF.

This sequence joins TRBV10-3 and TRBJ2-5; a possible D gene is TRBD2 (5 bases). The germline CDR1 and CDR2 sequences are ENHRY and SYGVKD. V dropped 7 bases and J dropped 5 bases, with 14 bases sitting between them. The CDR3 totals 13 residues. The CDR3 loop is CAIKPGTRETQYF. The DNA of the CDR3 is TGTGCCATCAAGCCGGGAACAAGGGAGACCCAGTACTTC.

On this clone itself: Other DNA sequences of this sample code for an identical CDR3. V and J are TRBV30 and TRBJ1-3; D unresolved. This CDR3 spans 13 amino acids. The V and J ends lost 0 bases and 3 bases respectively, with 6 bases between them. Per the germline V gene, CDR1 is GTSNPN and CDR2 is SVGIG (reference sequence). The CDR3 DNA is TGTGCCTGGAGTGTCTTAAATGGAAACACCATATATTTT. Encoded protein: CAWSVLNGNTIYF.

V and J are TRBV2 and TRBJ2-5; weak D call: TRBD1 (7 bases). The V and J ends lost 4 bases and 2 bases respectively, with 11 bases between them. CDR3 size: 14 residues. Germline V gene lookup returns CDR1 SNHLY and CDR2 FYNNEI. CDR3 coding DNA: TGTGCCAGCAGTGGCGGGGACAGACAAGAGACCCAGTACTTC. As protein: CASSGGDRQETQYF.

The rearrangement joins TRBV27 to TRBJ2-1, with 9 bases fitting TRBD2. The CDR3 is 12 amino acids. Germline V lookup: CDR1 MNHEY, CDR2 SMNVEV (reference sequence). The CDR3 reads CGSRREGNEQFF. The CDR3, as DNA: TGTGGGTCCCGGCGGGAGGGTAATGAGCAGTTCTTC.

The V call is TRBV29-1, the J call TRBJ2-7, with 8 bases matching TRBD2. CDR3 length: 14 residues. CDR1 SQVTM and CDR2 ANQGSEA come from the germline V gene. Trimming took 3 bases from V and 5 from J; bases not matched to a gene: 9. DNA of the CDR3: TGCAGCGTTGACGTCCCGGGACTAGGGAACGAGCAGTACTTC. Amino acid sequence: CSVDVPGLGNEQYF.

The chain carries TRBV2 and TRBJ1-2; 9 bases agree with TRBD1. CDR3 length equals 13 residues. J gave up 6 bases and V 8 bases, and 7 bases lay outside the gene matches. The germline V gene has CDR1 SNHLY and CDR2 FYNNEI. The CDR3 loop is CASFWTGVDGYTF. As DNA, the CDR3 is TGTGCCAGCTTCTGGACAGGGGTAGATGGCTACACCTTC. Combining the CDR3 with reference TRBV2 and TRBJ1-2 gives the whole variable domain EPEVTQTPSHQVTQMGQEVILRCVPISNHLYFYWYRQILGQKVEFLVSFYNNEISEKSEIFDDQFSVERPDGSNFTLKIRSTKLEDSAMYFCASFWTGVDGYTFGSGTRLTVV.

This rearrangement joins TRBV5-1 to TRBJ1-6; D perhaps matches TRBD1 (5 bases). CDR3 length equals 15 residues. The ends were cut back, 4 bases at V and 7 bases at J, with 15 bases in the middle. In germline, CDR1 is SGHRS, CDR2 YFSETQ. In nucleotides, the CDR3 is TGCGCCAGCAGCCCGCCGGGCAGGGCAAATTCACCCCTCCACTTT. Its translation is CASSPPGRANSPLHF.

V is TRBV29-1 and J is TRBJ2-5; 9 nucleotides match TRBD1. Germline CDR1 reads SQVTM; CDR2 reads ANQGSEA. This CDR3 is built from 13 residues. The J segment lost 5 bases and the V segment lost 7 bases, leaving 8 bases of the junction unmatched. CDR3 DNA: TGCAGCGCGCGGTGGACAGGGGTGGAGACCCAGTACTTC. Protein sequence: CSARWTGVETQYF.

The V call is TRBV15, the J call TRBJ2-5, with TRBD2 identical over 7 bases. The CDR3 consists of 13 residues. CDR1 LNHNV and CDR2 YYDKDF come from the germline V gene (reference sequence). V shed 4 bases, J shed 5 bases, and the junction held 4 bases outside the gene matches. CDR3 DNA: TGTGCCACCAGCACGGGGGGAGGGGAGACCCAGTACTTC. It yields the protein CATSTGGGETQYF.

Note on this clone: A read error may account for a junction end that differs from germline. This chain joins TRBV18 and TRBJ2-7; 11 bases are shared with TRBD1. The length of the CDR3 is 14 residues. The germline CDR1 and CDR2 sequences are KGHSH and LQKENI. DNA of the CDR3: TGTGCCAGCTCACTTGGACAGGGGGCCTATGAGCAGTACTTC. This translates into CASSLGQGAYEQYF. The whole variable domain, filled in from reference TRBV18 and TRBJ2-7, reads NAGVMQNPRHLVRRRGQEARLRCSPMKGHSHVYWYRQLPEEGLKFMVYLQKENIIDESGMPKERFSAEFPKEGPSILRIQQVVRGDSAAYFCASSLGQGAYEQYFGPGTRLTVT.